Described below is a single TCR beta chain sequence and its context. The antigen is not known. This sample is drawn from a study of T cells in Graves' hyperthyroidism and ophthalmopathy. Study at large: Peripheral blood was obtained at initial diagnosis, preceding any treatment.

The investigators amplified TCR beta CDR3 regions from RNA transcripts. Researchers ran a first-round RT-PCR on the TCR CDR3 using the HTBI primer set. Each CDR3 protein is one row after TCRdb ran MiXCR on the multiplex PCR reads. The sample has tens of thousands of distinct CDR3 sequences, over 40% seen once; the top ten hold just over 9%. Trimming shortened V by 4 bases and J by 4 bases, and 20 bases separated the two germline ends. The germline CDR1 and CDR2 sequences are SGDLS and YYNGEE. The CDR3 consists of 17 residues. Study-wide results and caveats: Most thyroid clonotypes with frequency above 0.001 were detected in blood.

Lactation, pregnancy, other autoimmune disease or uncontrolled infection excluded patients. Isolation of PBMCs was performed on about 9.9 ml fresh peripheral blood. This rearrangement joins TRBV9 to TRBJ1-4; D gene uncertain. The receptor comes from a woman in her forties or fifties with Graves' ophthalmopathy. Sequenced: blood. CDR3 sequence reads: CASSPSPPGGSNEKLFF. CDR3 bases: TGTGCCAGCAGCCCATCCCCACCGGGCGGGAGTAATGAAAAACTGTTTTTT.